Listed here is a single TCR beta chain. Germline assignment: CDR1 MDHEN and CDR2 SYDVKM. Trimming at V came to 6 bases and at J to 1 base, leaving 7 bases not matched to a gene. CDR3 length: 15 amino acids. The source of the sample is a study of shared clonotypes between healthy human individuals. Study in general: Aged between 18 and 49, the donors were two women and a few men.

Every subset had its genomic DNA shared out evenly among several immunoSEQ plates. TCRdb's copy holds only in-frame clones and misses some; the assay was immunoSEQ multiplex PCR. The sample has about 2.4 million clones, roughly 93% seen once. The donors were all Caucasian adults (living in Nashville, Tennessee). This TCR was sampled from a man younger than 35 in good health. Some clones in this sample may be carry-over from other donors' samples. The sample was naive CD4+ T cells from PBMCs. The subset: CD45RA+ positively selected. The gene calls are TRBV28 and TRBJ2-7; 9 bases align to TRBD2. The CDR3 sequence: CASRVSGRFSYEQYF. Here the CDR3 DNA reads TGTGCCAGCAGGGTTAGCGGGAGATTTTCCTACGAGCAGTACTTC.